This passage covers 6 T cell receptor beta chains from one sample sequenced in a study of T cell changes during pregnancy in multiple sclerosis (dated by TCRdb to about 2019). Receptors were amplified or captured by the immunoSEQ multiplex PCR assay. TCRdb re-hosts the immuneACCESS table, in-frame sequences only. Its copies lack some clones; in the studies checked, an unresolved V gene accounts for under half of them, and the cause for the rest is not known. The sample records roughly 16,000 clones, approximately 91% of which are singletons. About 12% of the sample is in the top ten clones. This specimen was CD8+ T cells from peripheral blood mononuclear cells, taken after pregnancy. The source is a female donor in good health, enrolled as a control in a pregnancy study.

CDR3 in amino acids: CASSLTSGLYNEQFF. As DNA, the CDR3 is TGTGCCAGCAGCTTGACTAGCGGATTGTACAATGAGCAGTTCTTC. The chain combines TRBV7-2 with TRBJ2-1; 9 bases map to TRBD2. Trimming cost V 3 bases and J 4 bases; bases outside gene matches: 4. The CDR3 is 15 residues long. CDR1 is SGHTA, CDR2 FQGNSA, per germline.

Here the CDR3 reads CASSVLYEQYF. The CDR3 bases are TGTGCCAGCAGTGTTTTATACGAGCAGTACTTC. V gene TRBV6-1 combines with J gene TRBJ2-5; D remains unclear. The end of the DNA aligns better with TRBJ2-7, so the J call may be wrong. This CDR3 contains 11 residues. Germline CDR1 is MNHNS and CDR2 is SASEGT.

CDR3: CASSHLLAPTTDTQYF. The CDR3 DNA reads as TGTGCCAGCAGCCACCTACTAGCGCCAACCACAGATACGCAGTATTTT. The chain employs TRBV4-2 and TRBJ2-3; 7 bases align to TRBD2. This CDR3 contains 16 residues. Germline V lookup: CDR1 LGHNA, CDR2 YNFKEQ. The J segment lost 2 bases and the V segment lost 3 bases, leaving 8 bases of the junction unmatched.

The rearrangement joins TRBV4-2 to TRBJ1-1; D unclear. CDR1 is LGHNA, CDR2 YNFKEQ, per germline. The V gene lost 0 bases and the J gene lost 1 base, with 9 bases spanning the gap. The CDR3 totals 15 residues. The CDR3 here is CASSQEFAANTEAFF. The CDR3 DNA reads as TGTGCCAGCAGCCAAGAATTCGCGGCGAACACTGAAGCTTTCTTT.

V gene TRBV2 combines with J gene TRBJ1-2, with 7 bases aligning to TRBD1. The CDR3 runs to 13 residues. Per the germline V gene, CDR1 is SNHLY and CDR2 is FYNNEI. J was trimmed by 3 bases and V by 3 bases; bases with no gene match: 1. In DNA form, the CDR3 reads TGTGCCAGCAGTGAGGGACAGCACTATGGCTACACCTTC. Its protein product is CASSEGQHYGYTF.

This chain joins TRBV9 and TRBJ2-7, with TRBD1 as a possible D gene (6 bases). CDR3 length: 16 residues. In germline, CDR1 is SGDLS, CDR2 YYNGEE. The V end lost 4 bases, the J end lost 4 bases, and 21 bases lay between the germline ends. CDR3 nucleotides: TGTGCCAGCAGCTTGGAGACAGGCCTCCCTCCTTACGAGCAGTACTTC. Its translation is CASSLETGLPPYEQYF. Looking up the rest from reference TRBV9 and TRBJ2-7 gives the full variable domain: DSGVTQTPKHLITATGQRVTLRCSPRSGDLSVYWYQQSLDQGLQFLIQYYNGEERAKGNILERFSAQQFPDLHSELNLSSLELGDSALYFCASSLETGLPPYEQYFGPGTRLTVT.